Below are 31 T cell receptor beta chains sequenced from a single sample in a study of T cell responses to AZD1222 COVID-19 vaccine. Libraries were prepared by immunoSEQ multiplex PCR; TCRdb keeps only in-frame clonotypes and omits some of them. In the table there are more than 120,000 clones, roughly 88% of which are singletons. Material: peripheral blood, obtained 28 days after the second dose of the MenACWY control vaccine. These TCRs come from an adult who received the MenACWY meningococcal vaccine as a control.

The V gene is TRBV24-1, the J gene TRBJ1-2; a weak D match, TRBD1 (5 bases). CDR1 is KGHDR, CDR2 SFDVKD, per germline. CDR3 length equals 14 residues. The germline V and J ends were trimmed by 3 bases and 8 bases, with 15 bases remaining between them. CDR3 protein: CATSDPQGLDGYTF. DNA of the CDR3: TGTGCCACCAGTGATCCGCAGGGTCTAGACGGCTACACCTTC.

The chain couples TRBV6-5 to TRBJ1-2, with D maybe TRBD1 (6 bases). Trimming removed 9 bases from V and 7 bases from J, with 15 bases in between. Germline V gene lookup returns CDR1 MNHEY and CDR2 SVGAGI. CDR3 length: 12 amino acids. The CDR3 DNA sequence: TGTGCCAGTACAATGGGGGGCCGTGGCTACACCTTC. This gives the protein CASTMGGRGYTF.

The chain has TRBV29-1 and TRBJ2-1, with a tentative D call TRBD2 (6 bases). The germline CDR1 and CDR2 sequences are SQVTM and ANQGSEA. The length of the CDR3 is 13 residues. Trimming removed 7 bases from V and 2 bases from J, with 12 bases in between. The CDR3 DNA reads as TGCAGCGCTGTGGACTATCCCTACAATGAGCAGTTCTTC. Translation gives CSAVDYPYNEQFF.

The V gene is TRBV25-1, the J gene TRBJ2-3; 8 positions match TRBD2. The CDR3 has 17 amino acids. CDR1 is MGHDK and CDR2 is SYGVNS in the germline V gene. V lost 2 bases, J lost 5 bases, and 12 bases stayed unmatched. The CDR3 coding sequence is TGTGCCAGCAGTGAAATGCTGGGGCGGGAGGTTGGAGATACGCAGTATTTT. Protein: CASSEMLGREVGDTQYF.

The rearrangement joins TRBV11-3 to TRBJ2-1; 9 nucleotides agree with TRBD1. V was pared by 5 bases and J by 0 bases, with 11 bases of the junction left unmatched. The CDR3 runs to 18 residues. Germline assignment: CDR1 SGHNT and CDR2 YENEEA. CDR3 in amino acids: CASSHRDRVNPSYNEQFF. The CDR3 DNA reads TGTGCCAGCAGCCACCGGGACAGGGTAAACCCCTCCTACAATGAGCAGTTCTTC. The variable domain in full, with the rest retrieved from reference TRBV11-3 and TRBJ2-1, is EAGVVQSPRYKIIEKKQPVAFWCNPISGHNTLYWYLQNLGQGPELLIRYENEEAVDDSQLPKDRFSAERLKGVDSTLKIQPAELGDSAVYLCASSHRDRVNPSYNEQFFGPGTRLTVL.

The sample holds a few counts of this clone. The chain carries TRBV2 and TRBJ2-7; 7 bases are a match to TRBD1. V lost 10 bases to trimming and J lost 5 bases; unmatched junction nucleotides: 2. Germline V gene lookup returns CDR1 SNHLY and CDR2 FYNNEI. The CDR3 consists of 10 residues. CDR3 amino acids: CATTGNEQYF. As DNA, the CDR3 is TGTGCCACGACAGGGAACGAGCAGTACTTC.

V and J are TRBV5-1 and TRBJ2-5; tentatively, D is TRBD1 (5 bases). Trimming stripped 4 bases from V and 1 base from J, with 14 bases between. This CDR3 is 15 amino acids long. Germline CDR1 SGHRS, CDR2 YFSETQ. In DNA, the CDR3 is TGCGCCAGCAGCCAGAACCACAGGATCCAAGAGACCCAGTACTTC. This translates into CASSQNHRIQETQYF.

In this sample, this clone turned up a few times. The chain uses TRBV5-1 and TRBJ2-7; 7 bases are shared with TRBD1. This CDR3 contains 15 residues. Germline CDR1 SGHRS, CDR2 YFSETQ. The junction had 5 bases not matched to a gene; V was cut back by 2 bases and J by 0 bases. The CDR3 reads CASSLQGSSSYEQYF. In DNA, the CDR3 is TGCGCCAGCAGCTTACAGGGGTCGAGCTCCTACGAGCAGTACTTC.

V and J are TRBV15 and TRBJ1-2, with TRBD1 matching over 10 bases. The germline CDR1 and CDR2 sequences are LNHNV and YYDKDF (reference sequence). CDR3 length equals 14 residues. The V segment lost 6 bases and the J segment 5 bases; nucleotides outside the gene matches: 6. Here the CDR3 reads CATSRDRGRYGYTF. CDR3 in DNA: TGTGCCACCAGTCGAGACAGGGGGCGATATGGCTACACCTTC.

Comment on this clone: Other DNA sequences of this sample code for an identical CDR3. CDR3 bases: TGCGCCAGCAGCTCCCAGGGGGCTAACTATGGCTACACCTTC. Translating it yields CASSSQGANYGYTF. The V call is TRBV5-1, the J call TRBJ1-2; 7 bases are shared with TRBD1. The germline V gene has CDR1 SGHRS and CDR2 YFSETQ. This CDR3 is 14 amino acids long. The V segment lost 3 bases and the J segment 0 bases; nucleotides outside the gene matches: 2.

This chain links TRBV29-1 with TRBJ1-2; TRBD1 might be the D (6 bases). This CDR3 region has 16 residues. Germline CDR1 reads SQVTM; CDR2 reads ANQGSEA. V lost 0 bases, J lost 3 bases, and 17 bases lay in between. The CDR3 DNA is TGCAGCGTTGAAGATCGGCGGGGGGCGAAGGACTATGGCTACACCTTC. It translates to CSVEDRRGAKDYGYTF.

CDR3 DNA: TGTGCCAGCAGCGGGTTGCAGGGGGCCACTGAAGCTTTCTTT. It is translated as CASSGLQGATEAFF. This chain uses TRBV7-2 with TRBJ1-1; 8 nucleotides agree with TRBD1. This CDR3 spans 14 amino acids. The V segment lost 5 bases and the J segment 4 bases; nucleotides outside the gene matches: 6. CDR1 SGHTA and CDR2 FQGNSA come from the germline V gene.

This chain connects TRBV18 to TRBJ2-5; the D is unclear. CDR1 KGHSH and CDR2 LQKENI come from the germline V gene. The CDR3 length is 15 residues. Deletions cut 5 bases from V and 5 bases from J, with 18 bases between. The CDR3 loop reads CASSNHKGPEETQYF. The DNA of the CDR3 is TGTGCCAGCTCAAATCACAAGGGCCCCGAGGAGACCCAGTACTTC.

The gene calls are TRBV3-1 (or the pseudogene TRBV3-2) and TRBJ2-7; possibly TRBD1 for D (6 bases). V lost 4 bases and J 1 base, leaving 20 bases between the germline ends. The CDR3 is 17 amino acids. Looked up from germline, CDR1 is LGHDT and CDR2 is YNNKEL (reference sequence). The CDR3 loop reads CASSLKISGTLSYEQYF. DNA of the CDR3: TGTGCCAGCAGCCTTAAAATTTCCGGGACACTTTCCTACGAGCAGTACTTC.

J is TRBJ1-2 and V is TRBV18; D is unresolved. The CDR3 has 12 amino acids. Per germline, CDR1 KGHSH and CDR2 LQKENI. V lost 3 bases and J 8 bases, leaving 10 bases between the germline ends. CDR3 sequence reads: CASSPLGDGYTF. The CDR3 coding sequence is TGTGCCAGCTCACCTTTAGGTGACGGCTACACCTTC.

The chain links TRBV24-1 to TRBJ2-3, with TRBD2 identical over 8 bases. Trimming cost V 1 base and J 6 bases; bases outside gene matches: 8. This CDR3 has 16 residues. Germline V gene data show CDR1 as KGHDR and CDR2 as SFDVKD. CDR3 region: CATSDLNREGRDTQYF. CDR3 in DNA: TGTGCCACCAGTGATTTAAATCGGGAGGGGCGCGATACGCAGTATTTT.

This clone has more than one count but fewer than ten. The chain joins TRBV3-1 (or the pseudogene TRBV3-2) to TRBJ2-1; 10 bases fit TRBD2. CDR1 LGHDT and CDR2 YNNKEL come from the germline V gene (reference sequence). Trimming at V came to 3 bases and at J to 1 base, leaving 3 bases not matched to a gene. This CDR3 has 16 amino acids. The CDR3 is CASSQLAGVSYNEQFF. CDR3 bases: TGTGCCAGCAGCCAGCTAGCGGGAGTATCCTACAATGAGCAGTTCTTC.

In its sample, this clone was seen a few times. The CDR3, as DNA: TGTGCCTGGAGTGTTTCAAGGACTGAAGCTTTCTTT. Its translation is CAWSVSRTEAFF. The chain uses TRBV30 and TRBJ1-1, with D unresolved. The CDR3 is made up of 12 amino acids. The germline CDR1 and CDR2 sequences are GTSNPN and SVGIG (reference sequence). V was cut by 0 bases and J by 5 bases, with 7 bases left in between.

The rearrangement uses TRBV6-5 and TRBJ1-3; no reliable D call. This CDR3 has 15 amino acids. The V gene's germline CDR1 is MNHEY and CDR2 SVGAGI. With 2 bases removed from V and 0 bases from J, the gap between germline ends came to 8 bases. The CDR3 DNA is TGTGCCAGCAGTTACGTCTATAACTCTGGAAACACCATATATTTT. Its translation: CASSYVYNSGNTIYF.

The rearrangement joins TRBV5-1 to TRBJ2-3; 10 bases fit TRBD2. Losses at the gene ends were 4 bases for V and 3 bases for J; bases not matched to a gene: 11. The CDR3 covers 17 residues. From germline, CDR1 is SGHRS and CDR2 YFSETQ. The CDR3 region has the DNA TGCGCCAGCAGCCCCAACTGGGCTAGCGGGAGTACAGATACGCAGTATTTT. Its protein is CASSPNWASGSTDTQYF.

V gene TRBV7-2 combines with J gene TRBJ1-2; no definite D call. Trimming took off 5 bases at V and 2 bases at J, with 15 bases between the two ends. CDR1 and CDR2 from the germline V gene are SGHTA and FQGNSA. The CDR3 consists of 15 residues. The CDR3 coding sequence is TGTGCCAGCAGCCTCGCCCCGGGTCTGAACTATGGCTACACCTTC. It yields the protein CASSLAPGLNYGYTF.

The chain links TRBV19 to TRBJ1-1; no reliable D call. Per germline, CDR1 LNHDA and CDR2 SQIVND (reference sequence). The CDR3 covers 13 residues. The V and J ends lost 4 bases and 11 bases respectively, with 17 bases between them. CDR3 sequence: CASSTNPQGLAFF. The CDR3 region has the DNA TGTGCCAGTAGTACGAACCCCCAAGGGTTGGCTTTCTTT.

This chain joins TRBV9 and TRBJ1-1; tentative D call: TRBD1 (5 bases). Germline V lookup: CDR1 SGDLS, CDR2 YYNGEE. V was shortened by 2 bases and J by 1 base, with 9 bases between the two germline ends. The length of the CDR3 is 14 residues. The CDR3 protein is CASSVLTGNTEAFF. The CDR3 region has the DNA TGTGCCAGCAGCGTTCTTACAGGGAACACTGAAGCTTTCTTT.

This clone occurred once. The chain is built from TRBV5-1 and TRBJ1-1; D is unresolved. This CDR3 spans 14 amino acids. The V and J ends lost 1 base and 4 bases respectively, with 11 bases between them. CDR1 is SGHRS, CDR2 YFSETQ, per germline. The CDR3 DNA follows: TGCGCCAGCAGCTTGTCAAGCGTCAGCACTGAAGCTTTCTTT. It is translated as CASSLSSVSTEAFF. Full variable domain (rest looked up from reference TRBV5-1 and TRBJ1-1): KAGVTQTPRYLIKTRGQQVTLSCSPISGHRSVSWYQQTPGQGLQFLFEYFSETQRNKGNFPGRFSGRQFSNSRSEMNVSTLELGDSALYLCASSLSSVSTEAFFGQGTRLTVV.

The chain employs TRBV6-4 and TRBJ2-3; D not resolved. The germline V and J ends were trimmed by 0 bases and 6 bases, with 10 bases remaining between them. The CDR3 totals 14 residues. Germline loops: CDR1 MRHNA, CDR2 SNTAGT. The CDR3 bases are TGTGCCAGCAGTGACTCTACTGAGTCGGATACGCAGTATTTT. It is translated as CASSDSTESDTQYF.

The CDR3: CASSPSGQGFYEQYF. In DNA, the CDR3 is TGTGCCAGCTCGCCCTCGGGACAGGGATTTTACGAGCAGTACTTC. The V gene is TRBV18, the J gene TRBJ2-7; TRBD1 matches 9 bases. Losses at the gene ends were 6 bases for V and 4 bases for J; bases not matched to a gene: 10. The CDR3 runs 15 residues. Per germline, CDR1 KGHSH and CDR2 LQKENI.

The V and J genes are TRBV29-1 and TRBJ2-3, with 7 positions matching TRBD2. The CDR3 is made up of 18 amino acids. The germline V gene has CDR1 SQVTM and CDR2 ANQGSEA. The J segment lost 0 bases and the V segment lost 4 bases, leaving 16 bases of the junction unmatched. The CDR3 protein is CSVAAGASSSTSTDTQYF. The CDR3 nucleotides are TGCAGCGTTGCGGCGGGAGCCTCCTCAAGTACTAGCACAGATACGCAGTATTTT.

The chain joins TRBV7-2 to TRBJ2-6; D is possibly TRBD2 (6 bases). Germline V gene sequence: CDR1 SGHTA, CDR2 FQGNSA. CDR3 length: 16 amino acids. V lost 2 bases, J lost 4 bases, and 12 bases lay in between. The CDR3 sequence: CASSLIGGGGANVLTF. CDR3 coding DNA: TGTGCCAGCAGCTTAATTGGGGGAGGCGGGGCCAACGTCCTGACTTTC.

This chain joins TRBV27 and TRBJ2-1, with 10 nucleotides matching TRBD2. Trimming at V came to 6 bases and at J to 4 bases, leaving 6 bases not matched to a gene. The germline CDR1 and CDR2 sequences are MNHEY and SMNVEV (reference sequence). The CDR3 totals 15 residues. The DNA of the CDR3 is TGTGCCAGCAGACCTCTAGCGGGAGAATACAATGAGCAGTTCTTC. It is translated as CASRPLAGEYNEQFF.

The table lists this clone with a count of one. The chain links TRBV28 to TRBJ2-7; D gene unclear. V dropped 3 bases and J dropped 2 bases, with 8 bases sitting between them. The CDR3 totals 13 residues. Germline V lookup: CDR1 MDHEN, CDR2 SYDVKM. CDR3 DNA: TGTGCCAGCAGTTTGAACAGAGCCTACGAGCAGTACTTC. It codes for CASSLNRAYEQYF.

This clone appeared a single time. This sequence joins TRBV5-1 and TRBJ1-3; possible D gene TRBD1, 5 bases. V was pared by 5 bases and J by 4 bases, with 16 bases between. The length of the CDR3 is 15 residues. CDR1 is SGHRS, CDR2 YFSETQ, per germline. CDR3: CASRPFAGTGNTIYF. In DNA form, the CDR3 reads TGCGCCAGCAGACCTTTTGCGGGGACGGGAAACACCATATATTTT. Full variable domain (remainder filled in from reference TRBV5-1 and TRBJ1-3): KAGVTQTPRYLIKTRGQQVTLSCSPISGHRSVSWYQQTPGQGLQFLFEYFSETQRNKGNFPGRFSGRQFSNSRSEMNVSTLELGDSALYLCASRPFAGTGNTIYFGEGSWLTVV.